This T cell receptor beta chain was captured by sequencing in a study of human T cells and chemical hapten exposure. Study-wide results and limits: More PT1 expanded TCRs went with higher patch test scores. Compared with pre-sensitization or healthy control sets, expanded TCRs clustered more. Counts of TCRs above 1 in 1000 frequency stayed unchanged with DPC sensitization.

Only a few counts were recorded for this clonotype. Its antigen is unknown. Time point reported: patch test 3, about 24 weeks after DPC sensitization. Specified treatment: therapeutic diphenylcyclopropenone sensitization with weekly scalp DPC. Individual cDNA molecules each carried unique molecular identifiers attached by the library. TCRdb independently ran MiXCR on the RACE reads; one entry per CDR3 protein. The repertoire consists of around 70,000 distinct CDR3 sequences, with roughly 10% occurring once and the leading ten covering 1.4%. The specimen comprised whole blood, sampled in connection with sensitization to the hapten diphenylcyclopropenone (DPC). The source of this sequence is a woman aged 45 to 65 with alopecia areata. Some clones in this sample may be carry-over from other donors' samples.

The CDR3 bases are TGTGCCACCTCAATTGGAGAAGAGACCCAGTACTTC. This gives the protein CATSIGEETQYF. V and J are TRBV15 and TRBJ2-5; no clear D. V was cut by 8 bases and J by 3 bases, with 10 bases left in between. The CDR3 extends over 12 amino acids. Per the germline V gene, CDR1 is LNHNV and CDR2 is YYDKDF (reference sequence).